Listed below are T cell receptor beta chains from one sample, sequenced in a study of T cell repertoires in cytomegalovirus infection. Their antigens are not known. TCRdb passed the reads through MiXCR, listing each CDR3 protein once. The table lists about 830,000 distinct CDR3 sequences, approximately 29% of them singletons. The specimen comprised cultured CD8+ T cells from PBMCs, sampled from culture after CMV antigen stimulation. Receptors were obtained from a human donor in good health (CMV status not recorded). Some clones in this sample may be carry-over from other donors' samples. CDR3s leave out the opening cysteine and the closing phenylalanine or tryptophan. D genes are given only for firm matches.

cdr3_length | d_call | j_call | v_call | cdr3_aa
14 | TRBD2 | TRBJ2-2 | TRBV7-4 | ASMSGGGRDTGELF
14 | TRBD2 | TRBJ2-1 | TRBV7-8 | ASSSPWGPGGNEQF
13 | NA | TRBJ2-1 | TRBV6-8 | ASSYSQGLGGEQF
15 | NA | TRBJ2-1 | TRBV27 | ASSLAGGYIRKNEQF
10 | NA | TRBJ2-2 | TRBV6-1 | ASTTGPGELF
12 | NA | TRBJ2-7 | TRBV5-5 | ASSLMDSAYEQY
12 | TRBD1 | TRBJ1-2 | TRBV24-1 | ATSDRETGDGYT
12 | NA | TRBJ2-5 | TRBV28 | ASSSTTDGGTQY
12 | TRBD1 | TRBJ1-1 | TRBV7-6 | ASSIAGGGTEAF
11 | NA | TRBJ2-7 | TRBV5-4 | ASSFGSGREQY
11 | NA | TRBJ1-1 | TRBV6-2/TRBV6-3 | ASSYPHRGEAF
18 | TRBD1 | TRBJ2-5 | TRBV11-3 | ASSHGGNRGLGWIGETQY
14 | TRBD1 | TRBJ2-1 | TRBV12-5 | ASGLVFGTGGNEQF
14 | TRBD1 | TRBJ1-1 | TRBV7-9 | ASSFRGRGLDTEAF
17 | NA | TRBJ1-6 | TRBV6-2/TRBV6-3 | ASSYPLDSSAAYNSPLH
12 | NA | TRBJ2-1 | TRBV19 | ASSIEAVYNEQF
15 | NA | TRBJ2-1 | TRBV27 | ASSSYTGSRANNEQF
12 | NA | TRBJ1-1 | TRBV27 | ASRDGTSLTEAF
10 | NA | TRBJ1-1 | TRBV7-9 | ASSHGDGEAF
14 | NA | TRBJ2-2 | TRBV12-3/TRBV12-4 | ASSLGGQANTGELF
12 | TRBD1 | TRBJ2-5 | TRBV7-2 | ASSAPGQGETQY
13 | TRBD2 | TRBJ2-7 | TRBV27 | ASSPPTSGAYEQY
12 | TRBD1 | TRBJ2-3 | TRBV7-9 | ASSRVQGADTQY
13 | TRBD1 | TRBJ2-4 | TRBV6-1 | ASSEEGAAKNIQY
13 | NA | TRBJ2-1 | TRBV7-6 | ASRHKRGPDNEQF
14 | NA | TRBJ2-1 | TRBV6-6 | ASSYSRGKAYNEQF
15 | TRBD1 | TRBJ1-1 | TRBV20-1 | SARDTGVVKWDTEAF
14 | NA | TRBJ2-1 | TRBV7-7 | ASSLGFGVVDNEQF
13 | TRBD2 | TRBJ2-1 | TRBV4-1 | ASSQDGLAGVEQF
17 | TRBD2 | TRBJ2-3 | TRBV15 | ATSRDQLAGGPGTDTQY
11 | NA | TRBJ1-2 | TRBV6-5 | ASSPREKNGYT
19 | TRBD1 | TRBJ2-5 | TRBV11-2 | ASSQSTTTGAVGDVTETQY
13 | NA | TRBJ1-4 | TRBV7-8 | ASRSSRATNEKLF
13 | TRBD1 | TRBJ2-2 | TRBV12-3/TRBV12-4 | ASIPGTENTGELF
15 | TRBD1 | TRBJ2-1 | TRBV6-5 | ASSYVIPRTGRNEQF
11 | NA | TRBJ1-5 | TRBV12-5 | ASGREAGQPQH
22 | NA | TRBJ2-7 | TRBV10-3 | AISEEEFRKGVVGRGTVSCEQY
14 | NA | TRBJ2-6 | TRBV27 | ASSTSPFSGANVLT
13 | TRBD2 | TRBJ2-3 | TRBV19 | ASSMQTSGWDTQY
8 | NA | TRBJ2-1 | TRBV2 | ASLGAEQF
11 | NA | TRBJ2-3 | TRBV6-5 | ASSYRATDTQY
10 | NA | TRBJ1-2 | TRBV29-1 | SVVWDGYGYT
13 | TRBD2 | TRBJ2-1 | TRBV2 | ASSGSSGEYNEQF
12 | NA | TRBJ1-2 | TRBV12-3/TRBV12-4 | ASSLGRVRYGYT
13 | NA | TRBJ2-3 | TRBV4-2 | ASSQEGSNTDTQY
11 | NA | TRBJ2-5 | TRBV28 | ASTLRGGETQY
15 | TRBD1 | TRBJ2-2 | TRBV6-6 | ASSSEPGQTKTGELF
14 | TRBD2 | TRBJ2-3 | TRBV7-6 | ASSFGTSGNTDTQY
14 | NA | TRBJ1-5 | TRBV27 | ASSLRGLYSNQPQH
13 | NA | TRBJ2-3 | TRBV7-6 | ASSLRGRWIDTQY
14 | TRBD2 | TRBJ2-1 | TRBV9 | ASSLQRAGGGNEQF